What follows are 17 T cell receptor beta chains derived from one specimen sequenced in a study of PD-L1 blockade in urothelial cancer. Assay used: immunoSEQ multiplex PCR; TCRdb lists only in-frame clones, some missing. This repertoire shows 60,000 to 75,000 clones, more than 75% found once; its top ten account for about 16%. The time point: pretreatment peripheral blood. The sample here was PBMCs, taken around atezolizumab (anti-PD-L1) treatment. The receptors originated from a man between 60 and 70 years old with urothelial cancer.

The chain couples TRBV7-2 to TRBJ1-4; 7 nucleotides line up with TRBD1. Trimming cost V 5 bases and J 4 bases; bases outside gene matches: 7. CDR1 is SGHTA and CDR2 is FQGNSA in the germline V gene. CDR3 length: 15 residues. The CDR3: CASSPQTGSNEKLFF. The CDR3 nucleotides read TGTGCCAGCAGCCCCCAGACAGGGAGTAATGAAAAACTGTTTTTT.

The rearrangement links TRBV6-1 to TRBJ2-7; tentatively, D is TRBD1 (6 bases). Trimming took off 4 bases at V and 0 bases at J, with 10 bases between the two ends. Germline CDR1 is MNHNS and CDR2 is SASEGT. This CDR3 is built from 14 residues. The CDR3: CASSVRDTSYEQYF. DNA of the CDR3: TGTGCCAGCAGTGTCCGGGACACCTCCTACGAGCAGTACTTC.

V usage is TRBV6-4 and J usage is TRBJ1-6; 8 nucleotides align to TRBD1. J gave up 8 bases and V 6 bases, and 3 bases lay outside the gene matches. CDR1 and CDR2 from the germline V gene are MRHNA and SNTAGT. The CDR3 covers 13 residues. The CDR3 sequence: CASRGQEYSPLHF. The CDR3 nucleotides read TGTGCCAGCAGGGGACAGGAATATTCACCCCTCCACTTT.

The rearrangement links TRBV29-1 to TRBJ1-1; maybe TRBD1 (6 bases). V lost 8 bases and J lost 5, with 12 bases in between. CDR1 and CDR2 from the germline V gene are SQVTM and ANQGSEA. This CDR3 comprises 11 residues. The CDR3 is CSTWTETEAFF. The CDR3 DNA follows: TGCAGCACATGGACAGAAACTGAAGCTTTCTTT.

The chain joins TRBV14 to TRBJ1-3; D gene unclear. The CDR3 has 13 amino acids. Trimming took 4 bases from V and 0 from J, leaving 4 bases between them. CDR1 is SGHDN and CDR2 is FVKESK in the germline V gene. CDR3 sequence (DNA): TGTGCCAGCAGCCGGAGCTCTGGAAACACCATATATTTT. Translation gives CASSRSSGNTIYF. Complete variable domain (other parts from reference TRBV14 and TRBJ1-3): EAGVTQFPSHSVIEKGQTVTLRCDPISGHDNLYWYRRVMGKEIKFLLHFVKESKQDESGMPNNRFLAERTGGTYSTLKVQPAELEDSGVYFCASSRSSGNTIYFGEGSWLTVV.

The genes are TRBV11-1 and TRBJ2-7; D gene uncertain. Trimming stripped 2 bases from V and 3 bases from J, with 5 bases between. This CDR3 is 12 amino acids long. Germline CDR1 reads SGHAT; CDR2 reads FQDESV (reference sequence). Here the CDR3 DNA reads TGTGCCAGCAGCTTATCCAGCTACGAGCAGTACTTC. Translating gives CASSLSSYEQYF.

The rearrangement links TRBV11-2 to TRBJ2-1; possibly TRBD2 for D (5 bases). The germline V and J ends were trimmed by 5 bases and 7 bases, with 18 bases remaining between them. Germline assignment: CDR1 SGHAT and CDR2 FQNNGV. The CDR3 contains 15 residues. CDR3 DNA: TGTGCCAGCAGCCCCACCCCCACTAGGGCGAATGAGCAGTTCTTC. This codes for CASSPTPTRANEQFF.

This chain links TRBV5-1 with TRBJ2-6; 11 bases line up with TRBD1. The V gene end was trimmed by 3 bases and the J gene end by 2 bases; junction bases not matched to a gene: 7. CDR3 size: 18 residues. Germline assignment: CDR1 SGHRS and CDR2 YFSETQ. The CDR3 reads CASSSRTGGSPGANVLTF. DNA for the CDR3: TGCGCCAGCAGCTCGCGGACAGGGGGCTCCCCTGGGGCCAACGTCCTGACTTTC.

The J gene is TRBJ1-2, the V gene TRBV5-1; 7 bases line up with TRBD1. J gave up 5 bases and V 4 bases, and 14 bases lay outside the gene matches. The CDR3 length is 16 residues. The germline V gene has CDR1 SGHRS and CDR2 YFSETQ. CDR3 region: CASSPTLTGYGYGYTF. CDR3 coding DNA: TGCGCCAGCAGCCCGACTCTGACAGGGTATGGGTATGGCTACACCTTC.

This chain connects TRBV11-2 to TRBJ2-7; TRBD1 aligns across 8 bases. The CDR3 is 15 amino acids. CDR1 is SGHAT, CDR2 FQNNGV, per germline. Trimming cost V 4 bases and J 2 bases; bases outside gene matches: 7. The CDR3 region is CASSSLQGAPYEQYF. In DNA form, the CDR3 reads TGTGCCAGCAGCTCCTTGCAGGGGGCCCCCTACGAGCAGTACTTC. The full variable domain, rest sourced from reference TRBV11-2 and TRBJ2-7, is EAGVAQSPRYKIIEKRQSVAFWCNPISGHATLYWYQQILGQGPKLLIQFQNNGVVDDSQLPKDRFSAERLKGVDSTLKIQPAKLEDSAVYLCASSSLQGAPYEQYFGPGTRLTVT.

This clone has a handful of counts. V is TRBV5-1 and J is TRBJ2-3, with D tentatively TRBD2 (5 bases). Per the germline V gene, CDR1 is SGHRS and CDR2 is YFSETQ. Trimming cost V 2 bases and J 1 base, with 17 bases left between them. The CDR3 covers 17 residues. This CDR3 reads CASSFYPGLDGTDTQYF. CDR3 bases: TGCGCCAGCAGCTTTTATCCGGGGTTGGATGGCACAGATACGCAGTATTTT.

The chain is built from TRBV10-3 and TRBJ2-3, with 8 bases fitting TRBD2. In germline, CDR1 is ENHRY, CDR2 SYGVKD. Unmatched junction bases numbered 6, after V lost 5 bases and J lost 5 bases. This CDR3 region has 14 residues. As DNA, the CDR3 is TGTGCCATCAGTCCAGCGGGGGTGGGAGATACGCAGTATTTT. Encoded protein: CAISPAGVGDTQYF.

The chain employs TRBV9 and TRBJ1-5, with TRBD1 matching over 10 bases. The CDR3 has 15 amino acids. The J segment lost 3 bases and the V segment lost 4 bases, leaving 4 bases of the junction unmatched. Looked up from germline, CDR1 is SGDLS and CDR2 is YYNGEE. CDR3 in DNA: TGTGCCAGCAGCCCGACAGGGGGCGACAATCAGCCCCAGCATTTT. Translated: CASSPTGGDNQPQHF.

The CDR3 nucleotides read TGCGCCAGCACCAACAGCCTTTATCAGCCCCAGCATTTT. Translated: CASTNSLYQPQHF. The genes are TRBV10-2 and TRBJ1-5, with unresolved D. V lost 7 bases and J lost 5, with 12 bases in between. The CDR3 loop spans 13 amino acids. Germline lookup yields CDR1 WSHSY and CDR2 SAAADI.

The rearrangement joins TRBV11-2 to TRBJ2-3, with D uncertain. The length of the CDR3 is 17 residues. V lost 0 bases to trimming and J lost 0 bases, with 13 bases between them. In germline, CDR1 is SGHAT, CDR2 FQNNGV. For the CDR3, the DNA is TGTGCCAGCAGCTTAGATCTTCCCGGGTCTAGCACAGATACGCAGTATTTT. It yields the protein CASSLDLPGSSTDTQYF.

The chain has TRBV14 and TRBJ1-1, with TRBD1 matching over 9 bases. Unmatched junction bases numbered 4, after V lost 4 bases and J lost 1 base. CDR3 length: 15 residues. Germline CDR1 is SGHDN and CDR2 is FVKESK. The DNA for the CDR3 is TGTGCCAGCAGCCGGCAGGACAGGGGGAACACTGAAGCTTTCTTT. Amino acid sequence: CASSRQDRGNTEAFF.

This chain links TRBV2 with TRBJ2-4, with D possibly matching TRBD2 (5 bases). Germline V lookup: CDR1 SNHLY, CDR2 FYNNEI. V lost 2 bases and J lost 8, with 16 bases in between. The CDR3 sequence is 15 residues long. The CDR3 is CASSENGVSRDIQYF. DNA for the CDR3: TGTGCCAGCAGTGAAAATGGGGTCTCGAGGGACATTCAGTACTTC.